One sample yielded the 32 T cell receptor beta chains listed below, sequenced in a study of regulatory T cells in long-lasting Graves disease. Time point denoted: persistent/refractory GD, antithyroid drugs over 5 years with positive TRAb. The TCR library was made from RNA extracted from PBMCs. Arm-PCR of CDR3 regions and iRepertoire HTBI primers were the basis on which TCR beta libraries were built. In TCRdb, the multiplex PCR reads were re-called with MiXCR into one record per CDR3 protein. The sample contains more than 650,000 distinct CDR3 sequences, 25% to 35% of which appear only once. The sequencing used peripheral blood mononuclear cells (PBMCs), collected when the disease was refractory, from a patient treated with antithyroid drugs. The receptors were sampled from a female donor with Graves disease.

This clonotype was counted ten times or more. The J gene is TRBJ2-7, the V gene TRBV12-3 or TRBV12-4; D is undetermined. CDR3 length: 12 amino acids. V gave up 4 bases and J gave up 2 bases, with 6 bases separating them. This CDR3 is CASSSLPYEQYF. The CDR3 bases are TGTGCCAGCAGTTCCCTCCCCTACGAGCAGTACTTC.

The J gene is TRBJ2-7, the V gene TRBV19; 7 bases match TRBD2. The CDR3 sequence is 14 residues long. V gave up 5 bases and J gave up 4 bases; unmatched junction bases: 8. Germline V gene lookup returns CDR1 LNHDA and CDR2 SQIVND (reference sequence). CDR3 protein: CASSSSTSTYEQYF. CDR3 nucleotide sequence: TGTGCCAGTAGTTCTTCGACTAGCACGTACGAGCAGTACTTC.

V gene TRBV3-1 combines with J gene TRBJ1-1, with D unclear. The germline gives CDR1 LGHDT, CDR2 YNNKEL (reference sequence). V dropped 2 bases and J dropped 0 bases, with 4 bases sitting between them. The CDR3 is 13 amino acids. CDR3 residues: CASSQRMNTEAFF. CDR3 bases: TGTGCCAGCAGCCAACGCATGAACACTGAAGCTTTCTTT.

The chain has TRBV9 and TRBJ1-2; D possibly corresponds to TRBD1 (5 bases). With 2 bases removed from V and 7 bases from J, the gap between germline ends came to 12 bases. The CDR3 contains 13 residues. Per the germline V gene, CDR1 is SGDLS and CDR2 is YYNGEE. The CDR3 nucleotides are TGTGCCAGCAGCGTTGGGGCTTCTCTTGGCTACACCTTC. It translates to CASSVGASLGYTF. Together with reference TRBV9 and TRBJ1-2, the CDR3 gives the full variable domain: DSGVTQTPKHLITATGQRVTLRCSPRSGDLSVYWYQQSLDQGLQFLIQYYNGEERAKGNILERFSAQQFPDLHSELNLSSLELGDSALYFCASSVGASLGYTFGSGTRLTVV.

CDR3 DNA sequence: TGTGCCAGCAGCTTGATTGGAGATCGCGGGAAACTGTTTTTT. Translating gives CASSLIGDRGKLFF. The chain combines TRBV5-6 with TRBJ1-4; D call uncertain. V was shortened by 1 base and J by 11 bases, with 15 bases between the two germline ends. From germline, CDR1 is SGHDT and CDR2 YYEEEE. This CDR3 is 14 amino acids long.

A remark on this clonotype: Germline is not matched at one junction end, which may reflect a read error. V usage is TRBV28 and J usage is TRBJ1-1, with 12 nucleotides matching TRBD1. Germline lookup yields CDR1 MDHEN and CDR2 SYDVKM. The CDR3 runs 14 residues. Written as DNA, the CDR3 is TGTGCCAGCAGCGTTGTGTCCGGGACAGGGGGCCGCATCTTT. Protein product: CASSVVSGTGGRIF.

CDR3 nucleotides: TGTGCCAGCTCACCTTCGCACTACACTGAAGCTTTCTTT. Translated: CASSPSHYTEAFF. This chain connects TRBV18 to TRBJ1-1; no definite D call. The CDR3 length is 13 residues. Germline V lookup: CDR1 KGHSH, CDR2 LQKENI. V gave up 3 bases and J gave up 3 bases, with 8 bases separating them.

This clonotype was seen more than once but under ten times. The genes are TRBV11-2 and TRBJ1-4; 7 bases map to TRBD1. CDR1 is SGHAT, CDR2 FQNNGV, per germline. The CDR3 spans 16 residues. V lost 5 bases, J lost 5 bases, and 11 bases stayed unmatched. The CDR3 DNA is TGTGCCAGCAGCGTAGGACCGACAGGGTCGAATGAAAAACTGTTTTTT. Translation gives CASSVGPTGSNEKLFF.

This chain links TRBV18 with TRBJ2-2; D gene uncertain. CDR3 length: 12 amino acids. Germline CDR1 KGHSH, CDR2 LQKENI. Trimming took 6 bases from V and 4 from J, leaving 6 bases between them. For the CDR3, the DNA is TGTGCCAGCTCCTCGACCACCGGGGAGCTGTTTTTT. Its protein is CASSSTTGELFF.

A few counts support this clonotype. The gene calls are TRBV5-1 and TRBJ2-5; D is unclear. The CDR3 is 14 amino acids. Germline V gene data show CDR1 as SGHRS and CDR2 as YFSETQ. With 0 bases removed from V and 5 bases from J, the gap between germline ends came to 11 bases. The CDR3 protein is CASSLGALVETQYF. The CDR3, as DNA: TGCGCCAGCAGCTTGGGCGCTTTGGTTGAGACCCAGTACTTC.

This clonotype has ten or more counts. The rearrangement uses TRBV6-1 and TRBJ2-7; maybe TRBD2 (5 bases). V dropped 1 base and J dropped 7 bases, with 8 bases sitting between them. Germline V gene lookup returns CDR1 MNHNS and CDR2 SASEGT. This CDR3 spans 12 amino acids. The DNA for the CDR3 is TGTGCCAGCAGTGAAGTTGGGAGAGAGCAGTACTTC. Protein product: CASSEVGREQYF.

This chain uses TRBV19 with TRBJ1-1; maybe TRBD1 (5 bases). V shed 8 bases and J shed 8 bases, with 18 bases lying between them. This CDR3 contains 13 residues. The germline V gene has CDR1 LNHDA and CDR2 SQIVND (reference sequence). CDR3 in amino acids: CASSLTGASEAFF. CDR3 in DNA: TGTGCCAGTTCACTCACCGGGGCTTCGGAAGCTTTCTTT.

This clonotype was counted many times. This chain connects TRBV12-3 or TRBV12-4 to TRBJ1-2, with no clear D. The CDR3 sequence is 12 residues long. Trimming took 2 bases from V and 4 from J, leaving 5 bases between them. DNA of the CDR3: TGTGCCAGCAGTTTATTCCGCTATGGCTACACCTTC. Its translation: CASSLFRYGYTF.

This clonotype has more than one count but fewer than ten. J is TRBJ2-4 and V is TRBV15; D is possibly TRBD1 (6 bases). Per the germline V gene, CDR1 is LNHNV and CDR2 is YYDKDF (reference sequence). The CDR3 sequence is 17 residues long. With 0 bases removed from V and 1 base from J, the gap between germline ends came to 13 bases. The CDR3 DNA sequence: TGTGCCACCAGCAGAGATGAGGGGGTGGTGGCCAAAAACATTCAGTACTTC. Residues: CATSRDEGVVAKNIQYF.

V usage is TRBV20-1 and J usage is TRBJ2-5; D not resolved. Germline CDR1 and CDR2: DFQATT and SNEGSKA (reference sequence). V lost 2 bases to trimming and J lost 2 bases, with 18 bases between them. The CDR3 is made up of 16 amino acids. This CDR3 is CSARPRTWLRQETQYF. The CDR3 nucleotides are TGCAGTGCTAGACCTCGGACGTGGCTTCGGCAAGAGACCCAGTACTTC.

The gene calls are TRBV11-3 and TRBJ2-7; tentatively, D is TRBD2 (6 bases). The CDR3 runs to 15 residues. With 1 base removed from V and 3 bases from J, the gap between germline ends came to 13 bases. The germline V gene encodes CDR1 SGHNT and CDR2 YENEEA. The CDR3 coding sequence is TGTGCCAGCAGCTTAGGATTAGCGGCTGTCTACGAGCAGTACTTC. This encodes CASSLGLAAVYEQYF.

On this clonotype: Relative to the germline gene, one junction end is altered; a read error may explain this. The chain links TRBV5-1 to TRBJ1-1; D is undetermined. The CDR3 spans 12 residues. Germline loops: CDR1 SGHRS, CDR2 YFSETQ. The CDR3 loop reads CASSEIGTEAFF. The CDR3 DNA follows: TGTGCCAGCAGCGAGATAGGGACTGAAGCTTTCTTT.

V usage is TRBV27 and J usage is TRBJ1-6; maybe TRBD1 (6 bases). The V and J ends lost 2 bases and 8 bases respectively, with 16 bases between them. The CDR3 totals 16 residues. CDR1 is MNHEY and CDR2 is SMNVEV in the germline V gene (reference sequence). The CDR3 DNA follows: TGTGCCAGCAGTTTACCCCCGGGGGGGGCAGATTCACCCCTCCACTTT. The encoded protein is CASSLPPGGADSPLHF.

A few counts support this clonotype. Written as DNA, the CDR3 is TGCGCCAGCAGCTTGGCCGGGACAGGGGAAAAACTGTTTTTT. Translation: CASSLAGTGEKLFF. This chain connects TRBV5-1 to TRBJ1-4; 9 bases fit TRBD1. Trimming took 0 bases from V and 8 from J; bases not matched to a gene: 2. CDR1 SGHRS and CDR2 YFSETQ come from the germline V gene. This CDR3 has 14 amino acids.

This chain links TRBV19 with TRBJ2-7; 8 bases match TRBD1. There are 16 residues in the CDR3. Germline V gene data show CDR1 as LNHDA and CDR2 as SQIVND (reference sequence). With V trimmed by 0 bases and J by 3 bases, 7 bases remained unmatched. The DNA of the CDR3 is TGTGCCAGTAGTATAGAAGGGACAGGAGCACTCTACGAGCAGTACTTC. Protein product: CASSIEGTGALYEQYF.

This clonotype was picked up a small number of times. The chain joins TRBV28 to TRBJ1-1; a possible D gene is TRBD1 (6 bases). Trimming left V 6 bases short and J 5 bases short, with 16 bases between. Germline lookup yields CDR1 MDHEN and CDR2 SYDVKM. This CDR3 region has 14 residues. The DNA for the CDR3 is TGTGCCAGCAGCGATCAGGGGCGGGGTACTGAAGCTTTCTTT. Translating it yields CASSDQGRGTEAFF.

This clonotype was observed a single time. V usage is TRBV29-1 and J usage is TRBJ2-1; the match to TRBD2 covers 12 bases. This CDR3 is built from 16 residues. V gave up 1 base and J gave up 3 bases; unmatched junction bases: 4. The germline V gene encodes CDR1 SQVTM and CDR2 ANQGSEA. CDR3 region: CSVEGTSGTFYNEQFF. The CDR3 coding sequence is TGCAGCGTTGAAGGGACTAGCGGGACTTTCTACAATGAGCAGTTCTTC.

The CDR3 nucleotides are TGTGCCAGCAGCCAGGACGGGAAAGGGATGGACACCGGGGAGCTGTTTTTT. Translating gives CASSQDGKGMDTGELFF. This chain joins TRBV11-2 and TRBJ2-2; D may be TRBD2 (5 bases). This CDR3 is 17 amino acids long. Germline V CDR1 and CDR2: SGHAT, FQNNGV. V was trimmed by 5 bases and J by 3 bases, leaving 19 bases between them.

This rearrangement joins TRBV19 to TRBJ1-4; D is uncertain. Germline CDR1 reads LNHDA; CDR2 reads SQIVND (reference sequence). The CDR3 runs 14 residues. V was cut by 0 bases and J by 3 bases, with 5 bases left in between. CDR3: CASSIDRANEKLFF. In DNA form, the CDR3 reads TGTGCCAGTAGTATAGATCGAGCTAATGAAAAACTGTTTTTT. Full variable domain (missing parts from reference TRBV19 and TRBJ1-4): DGGITQSPKYLFRKEGQNVTLSCEQNLNHDAMYWYRQDPGQGLRLIYYSQIVNDFQKGDIAEGYSVSREKKESFPLTVTSAQKNPTAFYLCASSIDRANEKLFFGSGTQLSVL.

The table lists this clonotype with many counts. The chain carries TRBV28 and TRBJ1-2, with D hard to call. Germline V gene sequence: CDR1 MDHEN, CDR2 SYDVKM. The V gene lost 11 bases and the J gene lost 1 base, with 14 bases spanning the gap. The CDR3 extends over 13 amino acids. CDR3 coding DNA: TGTGCCGCGCGCCACGGGGTTAACTATGGCTACACCTTC. Translating it yields CAARHGVNYGYTF.

Remarks on this clonotype: Germline and junction disagree at one end, which may indicate a read error. J is TRBJ1-1 and V is TRBV5-1; 8 nucleotides agree with TRBD1. The CDR3 length is 16 residues. CDR1 and CDR2 (germline): SGHRS, YFSETQ. CDR3 loop: CASSTDRVTVNTEAFF. For the CDR3, the DNA is TGTGCCAGCAGCACGGACAGGGTAACGGTGAACACTGAAGCTTTCTTT.

The V gene is TRBV10-3, the J gene TRBJ2-7; 7 bases line up with TRBD2. The length of the CDR3 is 17 residues. Germline CDR1 is ENHRY and CDR2 is SYGVKD. Losses at the gene ends were 4 bases for V and 0 bases for J; bases not matched to a gene: 12. As DNA, the CDR3 is TGTGCCATCAGTGGTCGAGGGGCGGGAGTTAGCTCCTACGAGCAGTACTTC. The encoded protein is CAISGRGAGVSSYEQYF.

This clonotype was seen ten or more times. This rearrangement joins TRBV28 to TRBJ2-4; TRBD2 matches at 9 bases. The CDR3 is 16 residues long. The V gene's germline CDR1 is MDHEN and CDR2 SYDVKM. V was pared by 5 bases and J by 7 bases, with 12 bases of the junction left unmatched. The CDR3 here is CASSVSGRSWGNIQYF. The DNA of the CDR3 is TGTGCCAGCAGTGTAAGCGGGAGGTCATGGGGGAACATTCAGTACTTC.

This clonotype has only a few counts. The genes are TRBV29-1 and TRBJ2-2; either TRBD1 or TRBD2 may fit D (5 bases each). Trimming stripped 1 base from V and 7 bases from J, with 13 bases between. The CDR3 is 14 residues long. CDR1 and CDR2 from the germline V gene are SQVTM and ANQGSEA. The CDR3 here is CSVEVSMRGGELFF. CDR3 coding DNA: TGCAGCGTTGAAGTCTCAATGAGGGGCGGGGAGCTGTTTTTT.

This clonotype was observed a handful of times. The chain combines TRBV5-1 with TRBJ1-1; maybe TRBD1 (6 bases). The CDR3 totals 16 residues. The germline V gene has CDR1 SGHRS and CDR2 YFSETQ. V shed 1 base and J shed 2 bases, with 15 bases lying between them. CDR3 sequence: CASSLTNRVLNTEAFF. In DNA form, the CDR3 reads TGCGCCAGCAGCTTGACGAACAGGGTCCTAAACACTGAAGCTTTCTTT.

This chain uses TRBV4-1 with TRBJ2-7, with D possibly matching TRBD1 (6 bases). The V end lost 0 bases, the J end lost 3 bases, and 9 bases lay between the germline ends. The germline gives CDR1 MGHRA, CDR2 YSYEKL. The CDR3 consists of 14 residues. Written as DNA, the CDR3 is TGCGCCAGCAGCCAAGAGCAGGGGTACTACGAGCAGTACTTC. It encodes CASSQEQGYYEQYF.

This clonotype was recorded many times. The J gene is TRBJ2-7, the V gene TRBV20-1; D is perhaps TRBD2 (6 bases). Germline CDR1 and CDR2: DFQATT and SNEGSKA (reference sequence). The V and J ends lost 6 bases and 2 bases respectively, with 14 bases between them. The CDR3 has 13 amino acids. The CDR3 DNA reads as TGCAGTGCCGTAACGGCGGGGCCCTACGAGCAGTACTTC. Translating gives CSAVTAGPYEQYF.